This T cell receptor beta chain was retrieved from a study of blood T cell repertoires in COVID-19 (dated by TCRdb to 2020 to 2022). About the full investigation: Samples covering the acute and convalescent phases of COVID-19 were provided by collaborators in the United States, Italy and Spain. A de-identified subject ID, COVID-19 status, age in years and sex were almost always included in the sample metadata. The repertoires were released in a freely available public database intended as a resource for research on the immune response to SARS-CoV-2. Samples came from the ongoing ImmuneRACE study (first 160 participants) plus 1,254 subjects from 6 global collaborators. The prospective study material was composed of cDNA or gDNA derived from T cells, B-cell-depleted T cells, or PBMCs. Where available, HLA class I and class II types were taken from metadata supplied by the sample provider and were not determined by assay-based typing. The dataset comprised deeply sampled blood TCRbeta repertoires from subjects exposed to, actively infected with, or recovered from COVID-19.

Points on this clone: Its antigen is not yet known. No clone much larger than this one lies a single base away; base qualities are absent.

TCRbeta CDR3 regions were amplified from genomic DNA using the immunoSEQ Assay, a bias-controlled multiplex PCR. In the authors' own workflow: Within the assay, amplification of reference gene primers was used to estimate how many nucleated cells each sample contained. To quantify the absolute abundance of each unique TCRbeta CDR3 rearrangement, sequence reads were collapsed and filtered. For each sample, productive Simpson clonality was calculated as the square root of Simpson's diversity index over productive rearrangements. Imported from immuneACCESS, the table was reduced by TCRdb to in-frame sequences with V and J called. These copies leave out some clones; in studies compared against another copy, an unresolved V gene accounts for under half, and the cause of the remainder is not known. Clonal size and the V and J genes are those of that table, whereas D and trimming came from the DNA. In all, the sample holds about 55,000 clones, and roughly 89% of those were seen once. Clones ranked in the top ten supply about 3.6% of the sample.

One collaborating source in Seattle enrolled patients during active infection and followed them longitudinally through the course of disease. Each collaborating institution followed its own protocols to collect whole blood in K2EDTA tubes. For TCRbeta analysis, collaborator samples were shipped as frozen whole blood, as isolated PBMCs, or as DNA extracted from either sample type. The full study reports these points: How much clinical and demographic metadata was included differed by source and by participant, and the metadata was provided uncurated.

The germline V gene yields ENHRY for CDR1 and SYGVKD for CDR2. V is clipped by 8 bases and J by 0 bases, and the sequence between their germline boundaries is 13 bases long. The CDR3 spans 14 residues, from the cysteine through the phenylalanine. The entry retains the CDR3 DNA only, 42 bases that are in frame from base 1. What was sequenced was peripheral blood. The V and J genes are TRBV10-3 and TRBJ1-2; D gene: possibly TRBD1, on 6 matching bases. This clonotype was obtained from a man aged 40-55 years with COVID-19, enrolled during active disease. The nucleotides read TGTGCCATCTCAGAGGGGGGGCCTAACTATGGCTACACCTTC. Its protein product is CAISEGGPNYGYTF.